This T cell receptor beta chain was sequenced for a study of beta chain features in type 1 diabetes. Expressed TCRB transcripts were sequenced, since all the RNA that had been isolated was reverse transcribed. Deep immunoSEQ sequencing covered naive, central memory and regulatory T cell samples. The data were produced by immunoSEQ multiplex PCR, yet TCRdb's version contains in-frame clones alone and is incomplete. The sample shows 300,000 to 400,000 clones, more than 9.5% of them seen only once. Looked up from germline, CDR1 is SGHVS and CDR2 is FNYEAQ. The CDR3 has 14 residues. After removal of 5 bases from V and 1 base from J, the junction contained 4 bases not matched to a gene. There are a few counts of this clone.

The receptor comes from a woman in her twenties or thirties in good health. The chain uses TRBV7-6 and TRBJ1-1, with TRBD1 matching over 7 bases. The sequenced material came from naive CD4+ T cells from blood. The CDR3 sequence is CASSPRTGNTEAFF. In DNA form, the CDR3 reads TGTGCCAGCAGCCCCCGGACAGGGAACACTGAAGCTTTCTTT.